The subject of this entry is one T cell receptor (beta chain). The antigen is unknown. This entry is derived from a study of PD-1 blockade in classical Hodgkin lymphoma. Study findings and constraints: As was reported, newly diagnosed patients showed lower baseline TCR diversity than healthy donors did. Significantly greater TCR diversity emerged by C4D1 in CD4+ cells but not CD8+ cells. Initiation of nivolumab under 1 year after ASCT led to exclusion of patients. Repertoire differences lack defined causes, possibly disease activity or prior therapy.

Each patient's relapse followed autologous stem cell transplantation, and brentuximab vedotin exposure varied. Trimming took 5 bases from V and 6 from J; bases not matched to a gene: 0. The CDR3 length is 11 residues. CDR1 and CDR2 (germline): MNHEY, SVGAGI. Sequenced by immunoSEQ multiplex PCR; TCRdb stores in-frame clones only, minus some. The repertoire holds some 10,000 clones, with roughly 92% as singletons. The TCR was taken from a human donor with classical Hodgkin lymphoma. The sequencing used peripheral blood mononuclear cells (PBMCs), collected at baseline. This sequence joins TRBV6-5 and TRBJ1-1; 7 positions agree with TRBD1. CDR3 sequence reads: CASSGQAEAFF. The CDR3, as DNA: TGTGCCAGCAGTGGACAGGCTGAAGCTTTCTTT.